This T cell receptor (beta chain) is from a study of blood T cells in healthy people across ages. A J-beta primer mix and a sample-barcoded 5' primer were used in a second PCR of about 7 to 12 cycles. A single record per CDR3 protein comes from TCRdb applying MiXCR to the 5' RACE reads. Here the sample spans 800,000 to 950,000 distinct CDR3 sequences, roughly 28% being singletons. V shed 4 bases and J shed 5 bases, with 12 bases lying between them. Germline assignment: CDR1 SGHRS and CDR2 YFSETQ. The CDR3 length is 13 residues. The same data also went into a second study, on T cells of mothers and their children. That study reports: A handful of children, together with their three healthy Caucasian mothers, made up the donors.

This chain uses TRBV5-1 with TRBJ1-1, with D maybe TRBD1 (5 bases). Input material: blood. The sequence derives from a woman aged 40 to 50 in good health. The CDR3 nucleotides are TGCGCCAGCAGCATGCAGGGTAGGACTGAAGCTTTCTTT. This sequence encodes CASSMQGRTEAFF.